The 13 T cell receptor beta chains below come from one sample, sequenced in a study of CXCR3-negative and CXCR3-positive naive CD8 T cells. General study results and limits: The study found more hydrophobic TRB CDR3s in CXCR3-positive naive cells than in CXCR3-negative naive cells.

These receptors' antigens are unknown. 5' RACE that incorporated UMI labels was used to prepare the TRB cDNA libraries. TCRdb re-called the 5' RACE reads and gives one entry per CDR3 protein, without DNA. This table lists around 160,000 distinct CDR3 sequences. The specimen sequenced was naive CXCR3+ CD8+ T cells from blood. The subset is: CD45RO-CCR7+CD27+CD95- naive CD8+ T cells expressing CXCR3 (TNR3+). The origin of the receptors is a human donor in good health. Some clones in this sample may be carry-over from other donors' samples.

The chain combines TRBV19 with TRBJ1-2; no DNA is available, so the TRBD1 call from TCRdb remains unchecked. The CDR3 totals 14 residues. Germline assignment: CDR1 LNHDA and CDR2 SQIVND (reference sequence). The CDR3: CATKSRDTNYGYTF.

The chain couples TRBV14 to TRBJ1-2. Germline V gene lookup returns CDR1 SGHDN and CDR2 FVKESK. The CDR3 extends over 16 amino acids. The CDR3 loop reads CASSQDLVVMGYGYTF. Full variable domain (remainder filled in from reference TRBV14 and TRBJ1-2): EAGVTQFPSHSVIEKGQTVTLRCDPISGHDNLYWYRRVMGKEIKFLLHFVKESKQDESGMPNNRFLAERTGGTYSTLKVQPAELEDSGVYFCASSQDLVVMGYGYTFGSGTRLTVV.

The rearrangement joins TRBV6-5 to TRBJ2-1; lacking DNA, the TRBD1 call made by TCRdb goes unchecked. The CDR3 consists of 13 residues. Germline V gene data show CDR1 as MNHEY and CDR2 as SVGAGI. CDR3 amino acids: CASSQGQGDEQFF.

J is TRBJ1-3 and V is TRBV9. The germline CDR1 and CDR2 sequences are SGDLS and YYNGEE. The CDR3 contains 15 residues. CDR3 sequence reads: CASSVALGSGNTIYF.

This chain uses TRBV19 with TRBJ1-1. The CDR3 is 14 amino acids. In germline, CDR1 is LNHDA, CDR2 SQIVND (reference sequence). CDR3 region: CASSIEARGTEAFF.

CDR3 amino acids: CASSSTGTGDYEQYF. V is TRBV28 and J is TRBJ2-7; the D gene TCRdb calls, TRBD1, cannot be checked with no DNA. There are 15 residues in the CDR3. Germline loops: CDR1 MDHEN, CDR2 SYDVKM. The full variable domain, completed using reference TRBV28 and TRBJ2-7, is DVKVTQSSRYLVKRTGEKVFLECVQDMDHENMFWYRQDPGLGLRLIYFSYDVKMKEKGDIPEGYSVSREKKERFSLILESASTNQTSMYLCASSSTGTGDYEQYFGPGTRLTVT.

Here the CDR3 reads CASTRDRYNSPLHF. The genes are TRBV3-2 and TRBJ1-6; TCRdb's assignment of TRBD1 cannot be checked, as there is no DNA. TRBV3-2 is marked as a pseudogene. CDR3 length equals 14 residues.

The chain joins TRBV6-5 to TRBJ1-1; the TCRdb D gene call, TRBD1, has no DNA to confirm it. In germline, CDR1 is MNHEY, CDR2 SVGAGI. The CDR3 runs 15 residues. The CDR3 loop reads CASSRPPGNPLEAFF.

The V gene is TRBV9, the J gene TRBJ2-3; TCRdb picks TRBD2, but there is no DNA to check that call. This CDR3 spans 14 amino acids. Looked up from germline, CDR1 is SGDLS and CDR2 is YYNGEE. The CDR3 is CASSRRGGTDTQYF.

This chain joins TRBV20-1 and TRBJ2-1; TCRdb lists TRBD2, though no DNA is available to test this call. Germline V gene sequence: CDR1 DFQATT, CDR2 SNEGSKA (reference sequence). The length of the CDR3 is 14 residues. The CDR3 sequence: CSGSGGPDYNEQFF.

This chain uses TRBV29-1 with TRBJ2-7; TCRdb returns TRBD1, unconfirmable since there is no DNA. Looked up from germline, CDR1 is SQVTM and CDR2 is ANQGSEA. The CDR3 has 13 residues. The CDR3 reads CSGRQGSSYEQYF.

The chain has TRBV11-2 and TRBJ2-5. The CDR3 spans 13 residues. From germline, CDR1 is SGHAT and CDR2 FQNNGV. CDR3 sequence: CASSLEYGETQYF. The whole variable domain, filled in from reference TRBV11-2 and TRBJ2-5, reads EAGVAQSPRYKIIEKRQSVAFWCNPISGHATLYWYQQILGQGPKLLIQFQNNGVVDDSQLPKDRFSAERLKGVDSTLKIQPAKLEDSAVYLCASSLEYGETQYFGPGTRLLVL.

V is TRBV7-7 and J is TRBJ2-1; the D call of TRBD2 rests on TCRdb alone, since no DNA is present to check it. The CDR3 contains 15 residues. The germline gives CDR1 SSHAT, CDR2 FNYEAQ (reference sequence). The CDR3 reads CASSFGSGGLGEQFF.